The rows below give T cell receptor beta chains drawn from one sample of a study of blood T cell repertoires in COVID-19. Generated by immunoSEQ multiplex PCR, the TCRdb table keeps only in-frame clones and is missing some. The sample gives 110,000 to 150,000 clones, around 78% of which show up once; 1.9% is in the top ten. Sequencing was performed on peripheral blood. The source is a woman between 55 and 75 years old with acute or convalescent COVID-19. The CDR3 runs from the conserved cysteine through the conserved F or W. D genes are given only for firm matches. Clone size appears in some rows only: once, few, many, or a class for an expanded clone.

d_gene,v_gene,abundance,j_gene,CDR3aa,CDR3nt
TRBD2,TRBV9,.,TRBJ2-3,CASSVATSGTDTQYF,TGTGCCAGCAGCGTAGCTACTAGCGGCACAGATACGCAGTATTTT
.,TRBV28,few,TRBJ2-7,CASSLGAGGYEQYF,TGTGCCAGCAGTTTGGGGGCAGGTGGTTACGAGCAGTACTTC
.,TRBV9,few,TRBJ1-1,CASSPRLAGDLNTEAFF,TGTGCCAGCAGCCCCCGCCTGGCCGGGGATTTGAACACTGAAGCTTTCTTT
.,TRBV5-4,.,TRBJ2-7,CASSINPGAYEQYF,TGTGCCAGCAGCATAAATCCAGGGGCCTACGAGCAGTACTTC
TRBD2,TRBV28,.,TRBJ2-5,CASRGLAGETQYF,TGTGCCAGCAGGGGACTAGCGGGAGAGACCCAGTACTTC
TRBD2,TRBV3-1/TRBV3-2,.,TRBJ2-1,CASSPARTSVEQFF,TGTGCCAGCAGCCCGGCTCGGACTAGTGTAGAGCAGTTCTTC
TRBD1,TRBV4-1,.,TRBJ1-2,CASSSRDRVLEGYTF,TGCGCCAGCAGCTCCCGGGACAGGGTTTTGGAAGGCTACACCTTC
.,TRBV6-1,.,TRBJ2-1,CASSEGQNSYNEQFF,TGTGCCAGCAGTGAAGGTCAGAACTCCTACAATGAGCAGTTCTTC
TRBD2,TRBV19,.,TRBJ2-7,CASRGLAGGYEQYF,TGTGCCAGTAGAGGACTAGCGGGAGGCTACGAGCAGTACTTC
TRBD2,TRBV5-1,.,TRBJ2-7,CASSLEGLAGVASEQYF,TGCGCCAGCAGCTTGGAGGGACTAGCGGGAGTAGCGAGCGAGCAGTACTTC
TRBD1,TRBV12-5,.,TRBJ2-5,CASGQDRGKETQYF,TGTGCTAGTGGCCAGGACAGGGGGAAAGAGACCCAGTACTTC
TRBD2,TRBV7-2,.,TRBJ2-5,CASSGTSGRGETQYF,TGTGCCAGCAGTGGGACTAGCGGGAGGGGAGAGACCCAGTACTTC
.,TRBV5-1,.,TRBJ2-5,CASSLTGVIETQYF,TGCGCCAGCAGCTTGACGGGAGTGATAGAGACCCAGTACTTC
.,TRBV28,.,TRBJ1-5,CASSIPQGLRQPQHF,TGTGCCAGCAGTATCCCCCAGGGGCTGCGTCAGCCCCAGCATTTT
.,TRBV7-8,once,TRBJ2-4,CASSLVRAGGPKNIQYF,TGTGCCAGCAGCTTAGTTCGGGCGGGCGGACCCAAAAACATTCAGTACTTC
TRBD2,TRBV28,.,TRBJ2-2,CASSLWSGRPRGENTGELFF,TGTGCCAGCAGTTTATGGAGCGGGAGGCCTCGGGGGGAAAACACCGGGGAGCTGTTTTTT
.,TRBV7-3,.,TRBJ2-2,CASSLARWNTGELFF,TGTGCCAGCAGCTTGGCTAGATGGAACACCGGGGAGCTGTTTTTT
TRBD2,TRBV28,.,TRBJ2-7,CASSWGLAGENWNF,TGTGCCAGCAGTTGGGGACTAGCGGGAGAAAATTGGAACTTC
.,TRBV25-1,.,TRBJ1-4,CASSESGWRGEKLFF,TGTGCCAGCAGTGAATCCGGCTGGAGGGGCGAAAAACTGTTTTTT
.,TRBV19,.,TRBJ2-7,CASRPGGLLDEQYF,TGTGCCAGCCGCCCCGGGGGGCTCCTAGACGAGCAGTACTTC
TRBD2,TRBV6-1,.,TRBJ2-5,CASSQGGSWVETQYF,TGTGCCAGCAGTCAAGGCGGGAGCTGGGTGGAGACCCAGTACTTC
.,TRBV14,.,TRBJ1-1,CASSQDLGDLTEAFF,TGTGCCAGCAGCCAAGATTTAGGGGATTTGACTGAAGCTTTCTTT
.,TRBV5-8,few,TRBJ2-1,CASSLLQGYDEQFF,TGTGCCAGCAGCTTGCTTCAGGGTTACGATGAGCAGTTCTTC
TRBD1,TRBV5-1,once,TRBJ2-3,CASSRQGRAGPGTDTQYF,TGCGCCAGCAGCCGACAGGGGAGAGCGGGTCCAGGAACAGATACGCAGTATTTT
TRBD2,TRBV7-2,.,TRBJ2-2,CASSFLAGNTGELFF,TGTGCCAGCAGCTTCCTAGCGGGGAACACCGGGGAGCTGTTTTTT
TRBD2,TRBV6-5,.,TRBJ2-1,CASSFRGGEQFF,TGTGCCAGCAGCTTCCGGGGGGGCGAGCAGTTCTTC
TRBD2,TRBV9,.,TRBJ2-1,CASSVSGRAANEQFF,TGTGCCAGCAGCGTGAGCGGGAGGGCCGCTAATGAGCAGTTCTTC
.,TRBV5-5,.,TRBJ2-1,CASGPLAPTGNEQFF,TGTGCCAGCGGTCCCCTAGCACCTACAGGGAATGAGCAGTTCTTC
TRBD1,TRBV7-2,.,TRBJ1-5,CASSWDRASNQPQHF,TGTGCCAGCAGTTGGGACAGGGCTAGCAATCAGCCCCAGCATTTT
TRBD1,TRBV12-3/TRBV12-4,.,TRBJ1-2,CASGTGAGYTF,TGTGCCAGCGGCACAGGGGCTGGCTACACCTTC
.,TRBV24-1,.,TRBJ1-2,CATMDSHYGYTF,TGTGCCACCATGGACAGCCACTATGGCTACACCTTC
TRBD1,TRBV7-9,.,TRBJ1-1,CASSGTGLSEAFF,TGTGCCAGCAGCGGGACAGGGCTATCTGAAGCTTTCTTT
TRBD2,TRBV28,.,TRBJ2-3,CASSFVDRASGSYIPDTQYF,TGTGCCAGCAGTTTTGTGGATCGGGCTAGCGGGAGTTATATCCCAGATACGCAGTATTTT
TRBD1,TRBV7-9,.,TRBJ1-4,CASSLGQAVYGVNEKLFF,TGTGCCAGCAGCTTGGGACAGGCAGTGTATGGGGTAAATGAAAAACTGTTTTTT
.,TRBV6-2/TRBV6-3,few,TRBJ1-2,CASSSGLGYTF,TGTGCCAGCAGCTCAGGGTTAGGCTACACCTTC
.,TRBV2,.,TRBJ1-5,CASNWAGAQPQHF,TGTGCCAGCAACTGGGCGGGGGCCCAGCCCCAGCATTTT
.,TRBV7-9,.,TRBJ1-2,CASSPATTSRGYTF,TGTGCCAGCAGCCCCGCTACCACGTCTCGGGGCTACACCTTC
TRBD2,TRBV4-2,.,TRBJ2-1,CASSQDRAGGDEQFF,TGTGCCAGCAGCCAAGATCGAGCGGGAGGGGATGAGCAGTTCTTC
TRBD2,TRBV2,.,TRBJ2-7,CATGDSGRAQDEQYF,TGTGCCACCGGGGATAGCGGGAGGGCCCAGGACGAGCAGTACTTC
TRBD1,TRBV11-2,.,TRBJ1-5,CASSLGQGGQPQHF,TGTGCCAGCAGCTTGGGACAGGGCGGCCAGCCCCAGCATTTT
TRBD1,TRBV19,.,TRBJ1-5,CASSTTGGSQPQHF,TGTGCCAGTAGTACGACAGGGGGAAGCCAGCCCCAGCATTTT
.,TRBV19,.,TRBJ1-3,CASSSYRSPSGNTIYF,TGTGCCAGTAGTTCCTACAGGTCTCCCTCTGGAAACACCATATATTTT
TRBD1,TRBV18,.,TRBJ1-4,CASSPPLGLGQGLEKLFF,TGTGCCAGCTCACCACCTCTCGGTTTGGGACAGGGTCTCGAAAAACTGTTTTTT
.,TRBV19,.,TRBJ2-1,CASSIGRPSLYNEQFF,TGTGCCAGTAGTATCGGTCGCCCCTCCCTATACAATGAGCAGTTCTTC
.,TRBV9,few,TRBJ2-5,CASSVAGQQETQYF,TGTGCCAGCAGCGTAGCGGGACAACAAGAGACCCAGTACTTC
TRBD1,TRBV3-1/TRBV3-2,.,TRBJ1-1,CASSQQGGFTEAFF,TGTGCCAGCAGCCAGCAGGGGGGCTTCACTGAAGCTTTCTTT
TRBD1,TRBV28,once,TRBJ2-2,CASSPGQGVGGELFF,TGTGCCAGCAGCCCGGGACAGGGGGTCGGTGGGGAGCTGTTTTTT
TRBD2,TRBV5-4,.,TRBJ2-5,CASSPRLAGGPETQYF,TGTGCCAGCAGCCCCCGCCTAGCGGGAGGCCCAGAGACCCAGTACTTC
.,TRBV28,.,TRBJ2-6,CASSLIVSGAGANVLTF,TGTGCCAGCAGTTTAATAGTATCGGGAGCTGGGGCCAACGTCCTGACTTTC
.,TRBV12-5,once,TRBJ2-7,CASGLGAPYYEEQYF,TGTGCTAGTGGTTTGGGAGCACCTTACTACGAGGAGCAGTACTTC
TRBD1,TRBV5-6,.,TRBJ1-1,CASSLTGFGEAFF,TGTGCCAGCAGCCTGACAGGGTTCGGTGAAGCTTTCTTT
.,TRBV14,few,TRBJ2-7,CASSQVQFYEQYF,TGTGCCAGCAGCCAAGTTCAATTCTACGAGCAGTACTTC
.,TRBV7-9,.,TRBJ1-2,CASSLVGGNYGYTF,TGTGCCAGCAGCTTAGTAGGGGGAAACTATGGCTACACCTTC
.,TRBV27,.,TRBJ2-7,CASKGGGPRRYF,TGTGCCAGCAAGGGGGGAGGGCCACGTCGGTACTTC
TRBD1,TRBV6-5,.,TRBJ2-7,CASQGVFYEQYF,TGTGCCAGCCAGGGGGTATTCTACGAGCAGTACTTC
.,TRBV29-1,.,TRBJ2-7,CSVISRVPSYEQYF,TGCAGCGTGATATCCAGGGTCCCGTCCTACGAGCAGTACTTC
.,TRBV7-9,few,TRBJ2-1,CASSLATATGDNEQFF,TGTGCCAGCAGCTTAGCGACGGCAACGGGGGACAATGAGCAGTTCTTC
.,TRBV9,.,TRBJ2-2,CASMRALNTGELFF,TGTGCCAGCATGAGGGCTCTTAACACCGGGGAGCTGTTTTTT
TRBD1,TRBV18,few,TRBJ1-5,CASSPGDRGSNQPQHF,TGTGCCAGCTCACCGGGGGACAGGGGAAGCAATCAGCCCCAGCATTTT
TRBD2,TRBV27,.,TRBJ2-1,CASMSGSHNEQFF,TGTGCCAGCATGAGCGGGAGTCACAATGAGCAGTTCTTC